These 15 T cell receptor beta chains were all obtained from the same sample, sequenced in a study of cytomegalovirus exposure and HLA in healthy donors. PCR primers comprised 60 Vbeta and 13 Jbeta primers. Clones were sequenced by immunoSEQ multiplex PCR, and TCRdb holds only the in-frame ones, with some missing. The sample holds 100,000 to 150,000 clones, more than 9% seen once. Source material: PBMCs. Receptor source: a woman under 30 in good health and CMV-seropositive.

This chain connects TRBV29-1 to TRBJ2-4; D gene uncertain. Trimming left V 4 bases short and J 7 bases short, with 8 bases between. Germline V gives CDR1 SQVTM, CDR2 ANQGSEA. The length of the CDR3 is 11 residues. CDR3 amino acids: CSVVRNNIQYF. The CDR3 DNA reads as TGCAGCGTTGTCAGGAACAACATTCAGTACTTC.

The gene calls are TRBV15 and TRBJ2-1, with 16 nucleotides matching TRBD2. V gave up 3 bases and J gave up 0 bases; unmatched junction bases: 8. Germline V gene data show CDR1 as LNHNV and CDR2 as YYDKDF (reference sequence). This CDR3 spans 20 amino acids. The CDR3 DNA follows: TGTGCCACCAGCAGCCCTCCGGGACTAGCGGGAGGGGGCTCCTACAATGAGCAGTTCTTC. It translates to CATSSPPGLAGGGSYNEQFF.

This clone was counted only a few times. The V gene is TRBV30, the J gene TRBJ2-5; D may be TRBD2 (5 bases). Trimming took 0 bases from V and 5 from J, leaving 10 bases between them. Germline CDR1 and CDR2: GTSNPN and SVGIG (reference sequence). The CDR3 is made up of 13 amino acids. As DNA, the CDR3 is TGTGCCTGGAGTGTACGGGGTGGGGAGACCCAGTACTTC. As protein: CAWSVRGGETQYF.

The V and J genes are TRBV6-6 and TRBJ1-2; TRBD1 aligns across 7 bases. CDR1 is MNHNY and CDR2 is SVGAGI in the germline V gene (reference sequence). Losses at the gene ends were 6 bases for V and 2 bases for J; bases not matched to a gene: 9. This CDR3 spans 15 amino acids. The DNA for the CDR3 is TGTGCCAGCAGCCAAGACGGGACAGAGAACTATGGCTACACCTTC. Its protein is CASSQDGTENYGYTF.

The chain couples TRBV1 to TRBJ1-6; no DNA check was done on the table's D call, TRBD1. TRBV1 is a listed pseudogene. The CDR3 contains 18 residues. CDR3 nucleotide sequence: TGCACCAGCAGCCCCCACCCGGGACAGGGAAGCTATAATTCACCCCTCCACTTT. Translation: CTSSPHPGQGSYNSPLHF.

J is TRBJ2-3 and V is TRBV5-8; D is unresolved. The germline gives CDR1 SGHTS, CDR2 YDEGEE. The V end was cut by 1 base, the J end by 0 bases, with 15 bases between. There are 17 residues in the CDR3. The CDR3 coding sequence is TGTGCCAGCAGCTTGAATATAAAGCGTACTAGCACAGATACGCAGTATTTT. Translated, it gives CASSLNIKRTSTDTQYF.

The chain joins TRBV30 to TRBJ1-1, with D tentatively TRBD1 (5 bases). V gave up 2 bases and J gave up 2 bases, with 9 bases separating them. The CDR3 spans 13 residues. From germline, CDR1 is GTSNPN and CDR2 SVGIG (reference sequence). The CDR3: CAWSTGLNTEAFF. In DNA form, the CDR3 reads TGTGCCTGGAGTACAGGTTTAAACACTGAAGCTTTCTTT.

The CDR3 nucleotides are TGCAGCGCTGGGACAGGGGTATACGAGCAGTACTTC. Protein: CSAGTGVYEQYF. The chain links TRBV29-1 to TRBJ2-7; 10 positions match TRBD1. Trimming at V came to 7 bases and at J to 4 bases, leaving 4 bases not matched to a gene. The CDR3 loop spans 12 amino acids. The germline gives CDR1 SQVTM, CDR2 ANQGSEA.

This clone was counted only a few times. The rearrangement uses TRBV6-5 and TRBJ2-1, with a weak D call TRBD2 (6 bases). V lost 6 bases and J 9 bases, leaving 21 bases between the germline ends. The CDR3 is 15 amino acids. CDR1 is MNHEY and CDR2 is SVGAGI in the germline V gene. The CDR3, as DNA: TGTGCCAGCAGAGTTACGGGGGATCGGTGGGCTGAGCAGTTCTTC. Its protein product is CASRVTGDRWAEQFF.

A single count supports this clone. CDR3 nucleotide sequence: TGTGCCAGCGGACTAGCGCAGGGCAGCAATGAGCAGTTCTTC. Amino acid sequence: CASGLAQGSNEQFF. The J gene is TRBJ2-1, the V gene TRBV7-9, with TRBD2 matching over 9 bases. The V segment lost 8 bases and the J segment 6 bases; nucleotides outside the gene matches: 8. The germline V gene has CDR1 SEHNR and CDR2 FQNEAQ (reference sequence). This CDR3 has 14 amino acids.

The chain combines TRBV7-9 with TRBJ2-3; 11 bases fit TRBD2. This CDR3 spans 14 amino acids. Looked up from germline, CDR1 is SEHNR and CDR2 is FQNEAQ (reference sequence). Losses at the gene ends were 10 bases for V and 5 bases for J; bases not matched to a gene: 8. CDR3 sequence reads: CATPGLADLDTQYF. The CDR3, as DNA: TGTGCCACCCCGGGACTAGCGGACTTAGATACGCAGTATTTT.

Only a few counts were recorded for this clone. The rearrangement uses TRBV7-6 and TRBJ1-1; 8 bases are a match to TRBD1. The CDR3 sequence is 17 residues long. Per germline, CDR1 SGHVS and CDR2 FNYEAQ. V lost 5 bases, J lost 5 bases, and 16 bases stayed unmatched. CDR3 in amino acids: CASSRGIQGAGRTEAFF. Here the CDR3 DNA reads TGTGCCAGCAGCCGCGGAATCCAGGGGGCCGGGAGAACTGAAGCTTTCTTT.

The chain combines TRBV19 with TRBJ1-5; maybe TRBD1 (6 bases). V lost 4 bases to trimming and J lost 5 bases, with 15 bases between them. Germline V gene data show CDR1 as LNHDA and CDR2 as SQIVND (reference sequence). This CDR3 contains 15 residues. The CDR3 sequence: CASSKEDRKHQPQHF. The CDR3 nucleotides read TGTGCCAGTAGTAAAGAGGACAGAAAACATCAGCCCCAGCATTTT.

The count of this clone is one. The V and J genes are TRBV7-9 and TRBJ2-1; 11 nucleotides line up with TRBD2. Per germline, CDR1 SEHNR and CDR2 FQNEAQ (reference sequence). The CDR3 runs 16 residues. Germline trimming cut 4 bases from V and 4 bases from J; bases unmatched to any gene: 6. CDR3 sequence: CASSYRLAGKYNEQFF. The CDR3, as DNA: TGTGCCAGCAGCTACCGACTAGCGGGAAAATACAATGAGCAGTTCTTC.

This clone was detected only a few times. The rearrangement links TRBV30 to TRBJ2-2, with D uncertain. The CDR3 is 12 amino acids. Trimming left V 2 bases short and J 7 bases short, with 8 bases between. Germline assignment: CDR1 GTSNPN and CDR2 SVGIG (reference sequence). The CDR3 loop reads CAWSPGGGELFF. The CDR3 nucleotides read TGTGCCTGGAGTCCCGGTGGCGGGGAGCTGTTTTTT.